The 28 T cell receptor beta chains reported below all come from one sample, sequenced in a study of beta chain features in type 1 diabetes. Isolated RNA was reverse transcribed in full, so expressed TCRB transcripts were sequenced. TCRdb's table, derived via immunoSEQ multiplex PCR, lists solely in-frame clones and lacks some. The sample holds 150,000 or so clones, 9% to 9.5% seen once. Material for sequencing was central memory CD4+ T cells from blood. The receptors come from a man younger than 30 in good health.

This clone was seen a few times. The J gene is TRBJ2-1, the V gene TRBV28; 8 bases fit TRBD1. Germline V gene lookup returns CDR1 MDHEN and CDR2 SYDVKM. The CDR3 is 12 residues long. V lost 7 bases, J lost 12 bases, and 8 bases stayed unmatched. CDR3 nucleotide sequence: TGTGCCAGCACGCCCAGACAGGGGCGGCAGTTCTTC. Translation: CASTPRQGRQFF.

This clone was counted a few times. The chain couples TRBV5-1 to TRBJ1-1; D is unclear. Germline CDR1 SGHRS, CDR2 YFSETQ. Trimming stripped 4 bases from V and 5 bases from J, with 12 bases between. CDR3 size: 13 residues. The CDR3 nucleotides read TGCGCCAGCAGCGCGGGTCCAGGTACTGAAGCTTTCTTT. Its protein product is CASSAGPGTEAFF. The full variable domain, completed using reference TRBV5-1 and TRBJ1-1, is KAGVTQTPRYLIKTRGQQVTLSCSPISGHRSVSWYQQTPGQGLQFLFEYFSETQRNKGNFPGRFSGRQFSNSRSEMNVSTLELGDSALYLCASSAGPGTEAFFGQGTRLTVV.

This chain links TRBV7-2 with TRBJ2-2; 7 bases line up with TRBD1. Germline assignment: CDR1 SGHTA and CDR2 FQGNSA. The trim removed 4 bases at V and 8 bases at J, leaving 4 bases unmatched. This CDR3 is 13 amino acids long. CDR3 residues: CASSYRGKGELFF. Written as DNA, the CDR3 is TGTGCCAGCAGCTACAGGGGCAAGGGGGAGCTGTTTTTT.

This chain joins TRBV5-1 and TRBJ2-2; no clear D. The V and J ends lost 0 bases and 3 bases respectively, with 6 bases between them. The length of the CDR3 is 14 residues. CDR1 is SGHRS, CDR2 YFSETQ, per germline. CDR3 residues: CASSLAVYTGELFF. As DNA, the CDR3 is TGCGCCAGCAGCTTGGCCGTGTACACCGGGGAGCTGTTTTTT.

The chain carries TRBV9 and TRBJ1-2; D not certain. The CDR3 runs 14 residues. CDR1 and CDR2 (germline): SGDLS, YYNGEE. Between the trimmed V and J ends, which lost 0 bases and 8 bases, there was a span of 14 bases. The CDR3 DNA sequence: TGTGCCAGCAGCGTAGTACGGTTACTCGAGGGCTACACCTTC. This encodes CASSVVRLLEGYTF.

This clone was found many times. The V and J genes are TRBV30 and TRBJ1-2; tentatively, D is TRBD1 (6 bases). Trimming pared 2 bases from V and 2 bases from J, leaving 6 bases between. This CDR3 is built from 12 residues. Germline CDR1 GTSNPN, CDR2 SVGIG (reference sequence). In DNA form, the CDR3 reads TGTGCCTGGAGTAGGGGGAACTATGGCTACACCTTC. Translation: CAWSRGNYGYTF.

This chain connects TRBV7-9 to TRBJ2-5, with 14 bases matching TRBD2. The CDR3 covers 17 residues. CDR1 is SEHNR, CDR2 FQNEAQ, per germline (reference sequence). V shed 1 base, J shed 6 bases, and the junction held 7 bases outside the gene matches. The CDR3 DNA reads as TGTGCCAGCAGCTTAGACGCGACTAGCGGGGGGGGAAAGACCCAGTACTTC. Residues: CASSLDATSGGGKTQYF.

This chain uses TRBV27 with TRBJ2-7; 13 bases map to TRBD2. Germline lookup yields CDR1 MNHEY and CDR2 SMNVEV (reference sequence). The CDR3 is 18 residues long. The V segment lost 6 bases and the J segment 5 bases; nucleotides outside the gene matches: 16. CDR3: CASRPTSGGAEIWDEQYF. The CDR3 DNA reads TGTGCCAGCAGACCAACTAGCGGGGGGGCCGAAATCTGGGACGAGCAGTACTTC.

The CDR3 DNA follows: TGCGCCAGTGACAGGGGACCCTCCTACGAGCAGTACTTC. Translated: CASDRGPSYEQYF. The V and J genes are TRBV5-1 and TRBJ2-7; 8 positions match TRBD1. The CDR3 sequence is 13 residues long. V was pared by 8 bases and J by 0 bases, with 4 bases of the junction left unmatched. From germline, CDR1 is SGHRS and CDR2 YFSETQ.

This clone came up many times. The chain uses TRBV30 and TRBJ2-3; weak D call: TRBD2 (6 bases). V lost 4 bases to trimming and J lost 2 bases, with 10 bases between them. The CDR3 sequence is 13 residues long. Per germline, CDR1 GTSNPN and CDR2 SVGIG (reference sequence). The CDR3, as DNA: TGTGCCTGGAACCGGGGGACCACAGATACGCAGTATTTT. Protein product: CAWNRGTTDTQYF.

This clone was picked up a small number of times. The V and J genes are TRBV9 and TRBJ2-7; 8 positions agree with TRBD1. Germline lookup yields CDR1 SGDLS and CDR2 YYNGEE. The CDR3 runs to 14 residues. The V gene end was trimmed by 3 bases and the J gene end by 0 bases; junction bases not matched to a gene: 2. The CDR3 sequence is CASSGTGSSYEQYF. The CDR3 bases are TGTGCCAGCAGCGGGACAGGGAGCTCCTACGAGCAGTACTTC.

This clone was found a few times. This rearrangement joins TRBV5-4 to TRBJ1-5; 10 positions match TRBD1. Trimming took 0 bases from V and 6 from J; bases not matched to a gene: 6. CDR3 length: 16 amino acids. Germline loops: CDR1 SGHNT, CDR2 YYREEE (reference sequence). CDR3 nucleotide sequence: TGTGCCAGCAGCTTGGAACGGACAGGGGGAGTTCAGCCCCAGCATTTT. Residues: CASSLERTGGVQPQHF.

This clone turned up a few times. The CDR3 DNA follows: TGTGCCAGTGCCAAACTAGACCACAATGAGCAGTTCTTC. Residues: CASAKLDHNEQFF. This chain links TRBV19 with TRBJ2-1; perhaps TRBD2 as D (5 bases). V was shortened by 8 bases and J by 5 bases, with 13 bases between the two germline ends. CDR1 and CDR2 from the germline V gene are LNHDA and SQIVND (reference sequence). There are 13 residues in the CDR3. The full variable domain, rest sourced from reference TRBV19 and TRBJ2-1, is DGGITQSPKYLFRKEGQNVTLSCEQNLNHDAMYWYRQDPGQGLRLIYYSQIVNDFQKGDIAEGYSVSREKKESFPLTVTSAQKNPTAFYLCASAKLDHNEQFFGPGTRLTVL.

Only a few counts were recorded for this clone. This chain uses TRBV2 with TRBJ1-5; TRBD1 matches at 7 bases. V gave up 7 bases and J gave up 4 bases; unmatched junction bases: 4. Germline loops: CDR1 SNHLY, CDR2 FYNNEI. This CDR3 has 13 residues. CDR3 DNA: TGTGCCAGCACGGCGGGACAGAATCAGCCCCAGCATTTT. This codes for CASTAGQNQPQHF.

A few counts support this clone. The V and J genes are TRBV4-3 and TRBJ2-4; TRBD1 matches 9 bases. Germline V CDR1 and CDR2: LGHNA, YSLEER. CDR3 length: 18 residues. The J segment lost 3 bases and the V segment lost 1 base, leaving 10 bases of the junction unmatched. CDR3 DNA: TGCGCCAGCAGCCAAGTGGGGACAGGGAGGTACAGCAAAAACATTCAGTACTTC. This gives the protein CASSQVGTGRYSKNIQYF.

There are a few counts of this clone. The chain carries TRBV18 and TRBJ1-2; D is possibly TRBD1 (5 bases). V was trimmed by 3 bases and J by 0 bases, leaving 11 bases between them. From germline, CDR1 is KGHSH and CDR2 LQKENI. This CDR3 is 15 amino acids long. CDR3 nucleotides: TGTGCCAGCTCACCCAACCGGGGGACTAACTATGGCTACACCTTC. Translation: CASSPNRGTNYGYTF.

This clone was detected a few times. The CDR3 coding sequence is TGTGCCAGCAACAAAGTCGGGGGTCCTGAGCAGTTCTTC. Translated: CASNKVGGPEQFF. This chain uses TRBV7-2 with TRBJ2-1; tentative D call: TRBD2 (6 bases). From germline, CDR1 is SGHTA and CDR2 FQGNSA. The CDR3 contains 13 residues. The ends were cut back, 7 bases at V and 9 bases at J, with 16 bases in the middle.

The chain recombines TRBV5-6 with TRBJ2-7; the D gene is possibly TRBD1 (6 bases). CDR1 is SGHDT and CDR2 is YYEEEE in the germline V gene. This CDR3 region has 14 residues. The V end was cut by 5 bases, the J end by 3 bases, with 15 bases between. CDR3 coding DNA: TGTGCCAGCAGTTCCTTGGACAGAAACTACGAGCAGTACTTC. As protein: CASSSLDRNYEQYF.

This clone occurred many times. This sequence joins TRBV5-1 and TRBJ2-3, with D perhaps TRBD2 (5 bases). This CDR3 region has 12 residues. Per the germline V gene, CDR1 is SGHRS and CDR2 is YFSETQ. Between the trimmed V and J ends, which lost 0 bases and 9 bases, there was a span of 8 bases. CDR3 amino acids: CASSLGQRTQYF. DNA for the CDR3: TGCGCCAGCAGCTTGGGCCAGCGGACGCAGTATTTT.

The chain is built from TRBV5-1 and TRBJ1-4; 12 nucleotides line up with TRBD1. Germline loops: CDR1 SGHRS, CDR2 YFSETQ. J gave up 8 bases and V 4 bases, and 6 bases lay outside the gene matches. The CDR3 loop spans 15 amino acids. The CDR3 DNA reads as TGCGCCAGCAGCGGGACAGGGGGCGCTGGGGAAAAACTGTTTTTT. Protein: CASSGTGGAGEKLFF.

This clone occurred a few times. The genes are TRBV18 and TRBJ1-2; TRBD1 matches 9 bases. The CDR3 covers 14 residues. Unmatched junction bases numbered 4, after V lost 1 base and J lost 7 bases. CDR1 is KGHSH and CDR2 is LQKENI in the germline V gene. The CDR3 here is CASSPRDRESGYTF. CDR3 in DNA: TGTGCCAGCTCACCACGGGACAGGGAGAGTGGCTACACCTTC.

J is TRBJ2-2 and V is TRBV18, with D perhaps TRBD1 (5 bases). Looked up from germline, CDR1 is KGHSH and CDR2 is LQKENI. The CDR3 consists of 14 residues. V dropped 2 bases and J dropped 3 bases, with 7 bases sitting between them. CDR3 in amino acids: CASSPGQDTGELFF. The CDR3, as DNA: TGTGCCAGCTCACCAGGACAAGACACCGGGGAGCTGTTTTTT.

The V and J genes are TRBV5-1 and TRBJ2-5; 15 bases align to TRBD2. J was trimmed by 2 bases and V by 6 bases; bases with no gene match: 11. This CDR3 has 18 amino acids. Per germline, CDR1 SGHRS and CDR2 YFSETQ. The chain's CDR3 is CASNLRPGLAGGQETQYF. CDR3 DNA: TGCGCCAGCAACCTAAGGCCCGGACTAGCGGGGGGGCAAGAGACCCAGTACTTC.

This clone turned up a few times. This sequence joins TRBV7-9 and TRBJ2-3; D unclear. Trimming cost V 1 base and J 4 bases, with 9 bases left between them. Germline CDR1 reads SEHNR; CDR2 reads FQNEAQ (reference sequence). The CDR3 length is 14 residues. CDR3 protein: CASSLGQVADTQYF. CDR3 DNA sequence: TGTGCCAGCAGCTTAGGTCAGGTCGCAGATACGCAGTATTTT.

In its sample, this clone was seen a few times. The chain carries TRBV19 and TRBJ2-7; no clear D. V was shortened by 3 bases and J by 3 bases, with 9 bases between the two germline ends. Germline V gene data show CDR1 as LNHDA and CDR2 as SQIVND (reference sequence). CDR3 length: 13 residues. CDR3 in DNA: TGTGCCAGTAGTATCCCTCCCCTCTACGAGCAGTACTTC. Protein sequence: CASSIPPLYEQYF.

In its sample, this clone was seen a few times. The rearrangement joins TRBV9 to TRBJ2-7; 8 bases match TRBD1. Germline-derived CDR1 and CDR2 are SGDLS and YYNGEE. V lost 4 bases and J lost 7; bases outside the gene matches: 22. The CDR3 runs 18 residues. The CDR3 DNA sequence: TGTGCCAGCAGCCCGAGACCCGGGACAGGATCCCCACGGGAGGAGCAGTACTTC. Residues: CASSPRPGTGSPREEQYF.

This clone has a handful of counts. The chain combines TRBV27 with TRBJ2-3; 10 bases are a match to TRBD2. The CDR3 extends over 17 amino acids. Unmatched junction bases numbered 6, after V lost 2 bases and J lost 1 base. CDR1 MNHEY and CDR2 SMNVEV come from the germline V gene (reference sequence). CDR3 loop: CASSLGSGGTRTDTQYF. The CDR3 DNA is TGTGCCAGCAGTTTAGGTAGCGGGGGGACTCGCACAGATACGCAGTATTTT.

V is TRBV7-2 and J is TRBJ2-3, with D perhaps TRBD1 (7 bases). Germline values: CDR1 SGHTA, CDR2 FQGNSA. Trimming left V 7 bases short and J 6 bases short, with 20 bases between. The CDR3 is 15 amino acids. The CDR3 spells CASTPVQGGADTQYF. CDR3 nucleotide sequence: TGTGCCAGCACCCCAGTCCAGGGGGGCGCCGATACGCAGTATTTT.